The 8 T cell receptor beta chains below all came from one sample that was sequenced in a study of cytomegalovirus exposure and HLA in healthy donors. This PCR relied on a set of 60 Vbeta primers and 13 Jbeta primers. Profiling relied on immunoSEQ multiplex PCR, and the TCRdb table lists in-frame clones only, not all of them. Among around 140,000 clones listed, approximately 90% were seen once. The material sequenced was PBMCs. These receptors were taken from a woman between 25 and 40 years old in good health and CMV-seronegative.

The V gene is TRBV27, the J gene TRBJ1-5, with unresolved D. Trimming pared 3 bases from V and 4 bases from J, leaving 13 bases between. This CDR3 spans 15 amino acids. Per the germline V gene, CDR1 is MNHEY and CDR2 is SMNVEV (reference sequence). The CDR3 loop is CASSFEGLRNQPQHF. The CDR3 DNA sequence: TGTGCCAGCAGTTTTGAGGGATTAAGGAATCAGCCCCAGCATTTT.

The V and J genes are TRBV30 and TRBJ2-7; tentative D call: TRBD2 (5 bases). Trimming took off 1 base at V and 0 bases at J, with 10 bases between the two ends. The CDR3 length is 14 residues. In germline, CDR1 is GTSNPN, CDR2 SVGIG (reference sequence). CDR3 residues: CAWSGPGSSYEQYF. The CDR3 DNA is TGTGCCTGGAGTGGGCCGGGAAGCTCCTACGAGCAGTACTTC.

The chain links TRBV5-6 to TRBJ1-1; D is possibly TRBD1 (6 bases). Trimming stripped 1 base from V and 4 bases from J, with 17 bases between. The germline V gene encodes CDR1 SGHDT and CDR2 YYEEEE. This CDR3 has 16 amino acids. CDR3 loop: CASSLQLGQSITEAFF. The CDR3 nucleotides are TGTGCCAGCAGCTTGCAATTAGGACAGTCGATCACTGAAGCTTTCTTT.

The CDR3 is CASSVPGGLGEQYF. CDR3 coding DNA: TGTGCCAGCTCAGTTCCAGGGGGCTTGGGGGAGCAGTACTTC. The chain joins TRBV28 to TRBJ2-7, with 8 bases identical to TRBD1. The CDR3 is 14 amino acids. J gave up 7 bases and V 8 bases, and 13 bases lay outside the gene matches. The germline gives CDR1 MDHEN, CDR2 SYDVKM.

The chain is built from TRBV7-9 and TRBJ2-3; D may be TRBD1 (6 bases). This CDR3 is 15 amino acids long. The germline V gene has CDR1 SEHNR and CDR2 FQNEAQ (reference sequence). Trimming took off 6 bases at V and 5 bases at J, with 18 bases between the two ends. DNA of the CDR3: TGTGCCAGCAGGGCTTACAGGGCCCGAGGAGATACGCAGTATTTT. It yields the protein CASRAYRARGDTQYF.

V gene TRBV6-4 combines with J gene TRBJ1-2; perhaps TRBD1 as D (5 bases). The germline V gene has CDR1 MRHNA and CDR2 SNTAGT. The CDR3 extends over 16 amino acids. V lost 4 bases and J lost 7, with 22 bases in between. CDR3 in DNA: TGTGCCAGCAGTGCTACCGGGACTGGACCTGCTCGTGGCTACACCTTC. Residues: CASSATGTGPARGYTF.

The rearrangement joins TRBV7-2 to TRBJ2-7; 11 bases map to TRBD2. The length of the CDR3 is 15 residues. Per germline, CDR1 SGHTA and CDR2 FQGNSA. V shed 6 bases and J 5 bases; nucleotides not matched to a gene: 9. CDR3 bases: TGTGCCAGCAGGCTACCCGGGACTAGCGGTCACGAGCAGTACTTC. Residues: CASRLPGTSGHEQYF.

The chain has TRBV28 and TRBJ1-2; a weak D match, TRBD1 (5 bases). CDR1 is MDHEN and CDR2 is SYDVKM in the germline V gene. The CDR3 extends over 13 amino acids. Trimming shortened V by 7 bases and J by 8 bases, and 17 bases separated the two germline ends. CDR3 nucleotides: TGTGCCAGCACCCCTCAGGGACTAGGAGGCTACACCTTC. Encoded protein: CASTPQGLGGYTF.